Detailed here is one TCR beta chain. The antigen is unknown. An end of the junction does not agree with germline; a read error may underlie this. Patients showing uncontrolled infection, other autoimmune disease, pregnancy or lactation were ineligible. Template material for amplifying TCR beta CDR3 regions consisted of RNA transcripts. During a first-round RT-PCR of the TCR CDR3, the HTBI primer set was used. TCRdb ran MiXCR on the multiplex PCR reads and lists one entry per CDR3 protein. The sample consists of about 600,000 distinct CDR3 sequences, 13% to 15% of them appearing once. The data were obtained in a study of T cells in Graves' hyperthyroidism and ophthalmopathy. This CDR3 comprises 16 residues. Study-wide findings and caveats: In simple terms, a model built on 13 V-J features told ophthalmopathy apart from stable hyperthyroidism. Researchers found most expanded thyroid clonotypes above 0.001 in blood as well.

The sequence was obtained from a woman between 18 and 29 years old with Graves' ophthalmopathy. The chain is built from TRBV12-3 or TRBV12-4 and TRBJ2-1, with 8 bases that match TRBD1. Sequenced: blood. CDR3: CASSLKNRGTYKEQFF. The CDR3 coding sequence is TGTGCCAGCAGTTTGAAAAACAGGGGGACCTACAAGGAGCAGTTCTTC.